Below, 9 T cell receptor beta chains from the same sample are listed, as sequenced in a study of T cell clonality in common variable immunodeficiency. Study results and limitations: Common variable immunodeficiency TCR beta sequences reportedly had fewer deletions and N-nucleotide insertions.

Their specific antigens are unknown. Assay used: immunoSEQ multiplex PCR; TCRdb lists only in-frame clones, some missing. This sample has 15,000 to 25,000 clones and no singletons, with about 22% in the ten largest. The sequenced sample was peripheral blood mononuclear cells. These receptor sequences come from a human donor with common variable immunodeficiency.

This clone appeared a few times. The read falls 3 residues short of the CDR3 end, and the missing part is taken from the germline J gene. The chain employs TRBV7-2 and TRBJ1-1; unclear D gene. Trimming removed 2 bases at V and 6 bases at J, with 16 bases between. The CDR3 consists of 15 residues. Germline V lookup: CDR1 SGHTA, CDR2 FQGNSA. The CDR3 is CASSLLIIVGSEAFF. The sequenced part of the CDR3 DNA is TGTGCCAGCAGCTTATTGATCATAGTGGGCTCTGAA.

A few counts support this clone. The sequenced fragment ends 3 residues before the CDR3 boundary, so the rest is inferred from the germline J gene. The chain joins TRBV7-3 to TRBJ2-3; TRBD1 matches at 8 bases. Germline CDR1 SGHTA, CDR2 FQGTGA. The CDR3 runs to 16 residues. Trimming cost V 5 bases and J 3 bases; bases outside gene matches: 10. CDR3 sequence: CASSPGGSGWTDTQYF. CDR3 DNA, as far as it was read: TGTGCCAGCAGCCCAGGGGGCAGCGGTTGGACAGATACG.

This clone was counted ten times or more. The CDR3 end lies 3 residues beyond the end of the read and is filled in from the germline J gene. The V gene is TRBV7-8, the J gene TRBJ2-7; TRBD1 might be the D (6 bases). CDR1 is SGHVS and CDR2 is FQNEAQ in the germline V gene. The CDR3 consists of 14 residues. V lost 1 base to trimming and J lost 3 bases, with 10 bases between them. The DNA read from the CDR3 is TGTGCCAGCAGCTTAGGGACAGAATTCTACGAG. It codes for CASSLGTEFYE. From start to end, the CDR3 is CASSLGTEFYEQYF.

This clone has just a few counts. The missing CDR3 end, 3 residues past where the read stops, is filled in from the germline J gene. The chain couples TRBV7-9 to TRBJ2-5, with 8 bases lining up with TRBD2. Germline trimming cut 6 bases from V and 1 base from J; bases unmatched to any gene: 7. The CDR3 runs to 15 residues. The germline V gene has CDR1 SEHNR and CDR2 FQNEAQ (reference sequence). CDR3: CASRTTAGGQETQYF. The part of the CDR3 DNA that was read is TGTGCCAGCAGAACCACGGCGGGGGGCCAAGAGACC.

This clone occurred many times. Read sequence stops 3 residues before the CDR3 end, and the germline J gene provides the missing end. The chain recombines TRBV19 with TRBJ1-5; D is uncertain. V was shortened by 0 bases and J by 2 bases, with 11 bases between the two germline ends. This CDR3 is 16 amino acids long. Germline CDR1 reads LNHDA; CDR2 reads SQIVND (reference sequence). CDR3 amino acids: CASSIDHSGGNQPQHF. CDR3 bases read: TGTGCCAGTAGTATAGACCACAGCGGCGGCAATCAGCCC.

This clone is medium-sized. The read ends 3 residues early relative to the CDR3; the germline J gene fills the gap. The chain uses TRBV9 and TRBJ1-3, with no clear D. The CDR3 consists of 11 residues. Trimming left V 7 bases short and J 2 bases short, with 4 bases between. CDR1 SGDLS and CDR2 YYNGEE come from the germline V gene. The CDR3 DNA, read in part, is TGTGCCAGCGCGGCTGGAAACACC. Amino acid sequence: CASAAGNT. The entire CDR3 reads CASAAGNTIYF.

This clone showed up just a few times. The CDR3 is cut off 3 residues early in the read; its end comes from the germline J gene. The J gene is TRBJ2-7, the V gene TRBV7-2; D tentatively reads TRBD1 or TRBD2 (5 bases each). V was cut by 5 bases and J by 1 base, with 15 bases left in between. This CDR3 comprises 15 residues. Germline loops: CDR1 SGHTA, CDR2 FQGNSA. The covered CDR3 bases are TGTGCCAGCAGCCCCTCAATAGGGGAGTCCTACGAG. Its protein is CASSPSIGESYE. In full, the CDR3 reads CASSPSIGESYEQYF.

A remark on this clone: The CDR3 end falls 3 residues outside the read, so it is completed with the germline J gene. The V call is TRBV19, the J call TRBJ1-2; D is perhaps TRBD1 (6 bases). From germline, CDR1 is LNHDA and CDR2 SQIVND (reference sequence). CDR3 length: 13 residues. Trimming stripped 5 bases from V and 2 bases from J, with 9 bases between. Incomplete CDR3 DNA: TGTGCCAGTAGTTGGGGGCACAACTATGGC. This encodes CASSWGHNYG. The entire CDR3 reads CASSWGHNYGYTF. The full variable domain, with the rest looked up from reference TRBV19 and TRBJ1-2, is DGGITQSPKYLFRKEGQNVTLSCEQNLNHDAMYWYRQDPGQGLRLIYYSQIVNDFQKGDIAEGYSVSREKKESFPLTVTSAQKNPTAFYLCASSWGHNYGYTFGSGTRLTVV.

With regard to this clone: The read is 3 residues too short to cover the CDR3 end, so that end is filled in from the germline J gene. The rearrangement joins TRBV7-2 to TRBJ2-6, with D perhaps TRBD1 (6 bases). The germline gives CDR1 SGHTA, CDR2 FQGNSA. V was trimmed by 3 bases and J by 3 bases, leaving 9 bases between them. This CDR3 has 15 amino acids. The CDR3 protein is CASSFGGGGANVLTF. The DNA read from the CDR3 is TGTGCCAGCAGCTTTGGGGGCGGTGGGGCCAACGTC.